Presented here are 27 T cell receptor beta chains from one specimen sequenced in a study of T cell changes during pregnancy in multiple sclerosis. Assay: immunoSEQ multiplex PCR; the TCRdb copy retains only in-frame clones and omits some. In the table there are about 40,000 clones, approximately 88% of which are singletons. The sequenced sample was peripheral blood, obtained in the first trimester of pregnancy. Receptors originate from a female donor in good health, enrolled as a control in a pregnancy study.

The V call is TRBV2, the J call TRBJ2-1; TRBD2 matches 8 bases. Germline trimming cut 8 bases from V and 4 bases from J; bases unmatched to any gene: 10. Germline V lookup: CDR1 SNHLY, CDR2 FYNNEI. The CDR3 is made up of 15 amino acids. For the CDR3, the DNA is TGTGCCAGCCGGGGGGGCGGGGGTAAGTACAATGAGCAGTTCTTC. Translation gives CASRGGGGKYNEQFF. Full variable domain (rest looked up from reference TRBV2 and TRBJ2-1): EPEVTQTPSHQVTQMGQEVILRCVPISNHLYFYWYRQILGQKVEFLVSFYNNEISEKSEIFDDQFSVERPDGSNFTLKIRSTKLEDSAMYFCASRGGGGKYNEQFFGPGTRLTVL.

This chain links TRBV6-5 with TRBJ2-3; a weak D match, TRBD2 (5 bases). The CDR3 length is 15 residues. The germline V and J ends were trimmed by 0 bases and 2 bases, with 9 bases remaining between them. The germline V gene has CDR1 MNHEY and CDR2 SVGAGI. The CDR3 loop reads CASSYSGSSTDTQYF. The CDR3 nucleotides are TGTGCCAGCAGTTACTCGGGGAGTTCCACAGATACGCAGTATTTT.

The chain carries TRBV10-2 and TRBJ2-5; TRBD2 matches 8 bases. The germline V gene encodes CDR1 WSHSY and CDR2 SAAADI. CDR3 length equals 14 residues. Trimming cost V 7 bases and J 3 bases; bases outside gene matches: 7. DNA for the CDR3: TGCGCCAGCACATGGACGGGGGGGAAAGAGACCCAGTACTTC. It yields the protein CASTWTGGKETQYF.

The chain has TRBV19 and TRBJ2-1, with 15 bases fitting TRBD2. The J segment lost 5 bases and the V segment lost 5 bases, leaving 16 bases of the junction unmatched. This CDR3 is 20 amino acids long. Germline V CDR1 and CDR2: LNHDA, SQIVND (reference sequence). CDR3 nucleotide sequence: TGTGCCAGTAGTCCAGGACTAGCGGGAGGGGAGCGGGTCTTACACAATGAGCAGTTCTTC. Amino acid sequence: CASSPGLAGGERVLHNEQFF.

The chain uses TRBV2 and TRBJ2-2; 8 nucleotides align to TRBD2. CDR1 and CDR2 from the germline V gene are SNHLY and FYNNEI. V shed 8 bases and J 4 bases; nucleotides not matched to a gene: 9. This CDR3 contains 15 residues. CDR3 bases: TGTGCCAGCGGGGGCGGCGGGAGGAGCACCGGGGAGCTGTTTTTT. It encodes CASGGGGRSTGELFF.

The chain has TRBV30 and TRBJ1-2, with TRBD1 identical over 10 bases. The CDR3 consists of 20 residues. The ends lost 4 bases at V and 3 bases at J; junction bases unmatched: 23. CDR1 is GTSNPN, CDR2 SVGIG, per germline (reference sequence). CDR3: CAWKGACHTKDRGPDYGYTF. CDR3 sequence (DNA): TGTGCCTGGAAAGGAGCGTGCCATACAAAAGACAGGGGGCCCGACTATGGCTACACCTTC.

The rearrangement links TRBV27 to TRBJ2-1; 11 positions agree with TRBD2. CDR1 and CDR2 (germline): MNHEY, SMNVEV (reference sequence). The CDR3 spans 15 residues. After removal of 5 bases from V and 7 bases from J, the junction contained 7 bases not matched to a gene. The CDR3 is CASSTPSGRLNEQFF. CDR3 nucleotides: TGTGCCAGCAGTACACCTAGCGGGAGGCTGAATGAGCAGTTCTTC.

V is TRBV28 and J is TRBJ2-6, with unresolved D. Germline CDR1 MDHEN, CDR2 SYDVKM. This CDR3 is 13 amino acids long. V shed 8 bases and J shed 2 bases, with 7 bases lying between them. This CDR3 is CASVVAGANVLTF. The DNA of the CDR3 is TGTGCCAGCGTAGTTGCTGGGGCCAACGTCCTGACTTTC.

This sequence joins TRBV5-1 and TRBJ2-5, with 11 positions matching TRBD2. The germline CDR1 and CDR2 sequences are SGHRS and YFSETQ. V gave up 4 bases and J gave up 0 bases; unmatched junction bases: 5. The CDR3 contains 16 residues. This chain's CDR3 is CASSTGTSGHQETQYF. CDR3 DNA sequence: TGCGCCAGCAGCACCGGGACTAGCGGTCACCAAGAGACCCAGTACTTC.

This clone came up a few times. This chain links TRBV19 with TRBJ1-1, with 9 nucleotides matching TRBD1. V gave up 6 bases and J gave up 1 base; unmatched junction bases: 9. The CDR3 length is 16 residues. Germline-derived CDR1 and CDR2 are LNHDA and SQIVND (reference sequence). CDR3 bases: TGTGCCAGTAGAAGAACAGGGGGCGTTAAGAACACTGAAGCTTTCTTT. This gives the protein CASRRTGGVKNTEAFF.

The chain is built from TRBV2 and TRBJ2-7, with a possible D match to TRBD1 (5 bases). Germline lookup yields CDR1 SNHLY and CDR2 FYNNEI. The CDR3 has 13 amino acids. The V gene lost 6 bases and the J gene lost 5 bases, with 14 bases spanning the gap. Written as DNA, the CDR3 is TGTGCCAGCAGCCAAACCAGGGATAACGAGCAGTACTTC. Protein product: CASSQTRDNEQYF.

V gene TRBV6-4 combines with J gene TRBJ2-1; D uncertain. The ends were cut back, 2 bases at V and 3 bases at J, with 5 bases in the middle. CDR3 length: 13 residues. The germline gives CDR1 MRHNA, CDR2 SNTAGT. The CDR3 here is CASSDIIYNEQFF. The CDR3 bases are TGTGCCAGCAGTGACATCATCTACAATGAGCAGTTCTTC.

This clone occurred a few times. The gene calls are TRBV30 and TRBJ1-1; the match to TRBD1 covers 8 bases. V shed 5 bases, J shed 5 bases, and the junction held 7 bases outside the gene matches. The germline CDR1 and CDR2 sequences are GTSNPN and SVGIG (reference sequence). The CDR3 contains 13 residues. CDR3 loop: CAWGQGPTTEAFF. The CDR3 nucleotides read TGTGCCTGGGGACAGGGTCCCACGACTGAAGCTTTCTTT.

The chain carries TRBV6-1 and TRBJ2-1, with TRBD2 identical over 7 bases. Germline V CDR1 and CDR2: MNHNS, SASEGT. V shed 2 bases and J 2 bases; nucleotides not matched to a gene: 6. CDR3 length: 16 residues. The CDR3 coding sequence is TGTGCCAGCAGTGAATCGGGGGGAGGGACCTACAATGAGCAGTTCTTC. Amino acids: CASSESGGGTYNEQFF.

This chain connects TRBV11-2 to TRBJ1-1, with D possibly being TRBD1 (5 bases). CDR1 is SGHAT, CDR2 FQNNGV, per germline. V was clipped by 3 bases and J by 3 bases, with 11 bases between them. The CDR3 has 14 residues. The CDR3: CASSLGGEYTEAFF. Here the CDR3 DNA reads TGTGCCAGCAGCTTGGGGGGGGAGTACACTGAAGCTTTCTTT.

CDR3 in amino acids: CASSQGLAGTNEQFF. The CDR3 coding sequence is TGTGCCAGCAGCCAGGGACTAGCGGGGACCAATGAGCAGTTCTTC. The V and J genes are TRBV7-6 and TRBJ2-1; 13 bases are a match to TRBD2. V shed 5 bases, J shed 6 bases, and the junction held 4 bases outside the gene matches. In germline, CDR1 is SGHVS, CDR2 FNYEAQ. The CDR3 length is 15 residues. The full variable domain, with the rest looked up from reference TRBV7-6 and TRBJ2-1, is GAGVSQSPRYKVTKRGQDVALRCDPISGHVSLYWYRQALGQGPEFLTYFNYEAQQDKSGLPNDRFSAERPEGSISTLTIQRTEQRDSAMYRCASSQGLAGTNEQFFGPGTRLTVL.

The J gene is TRBJ2-5, the V gene TRBV6-1; TRBD1 might be the D (6 bases). The V end lost 4 bases, the J end lost 5 bases, and 17 bases lay between the germline ends. This CDR3 contains 15 residues. The germline V gene encodes CDR1 MNHNS and CDR2 SASEGT. Written as DNA, the CDR3 is TGTGCCAGCAGTGTAGGAGTGTCAGGGGTGGAGACCCAGTACTTC. This translates into CASSVGVSGVETQYF.

The CDR3 sequence: CASSFKNTEAFF. The CDR3 DNA follows: TGTGCCAGCAGCTTTAAGAACACTGAAGCTTTCTTT. The V gene is TRBV7-2, the J gene TRBJ1-1; no clear D. V lost 3 bases, J lost 1 base, and 3 bases lay in between. The V gene's germline CDR1 is SGHTA and CDR2 FQGNSA. This CDR3 region has 12 residues.

The rearrangement uses TRBV19 and TRBJ1-2; 9 bases are shared with TRBD1. CDR1 and CDR2 from the germline V gene are LNHDA and SQIVND (reference sequence). The V segment lost 5 bases and the J segment 7 bases; nucleotides outside the gene matches: 11. The CDR3 loop spans 15 amino acids. CDR3 residues: CASSLGQGNLIGYTF. The CDR3 DNA sequence: TGTGCCAGTAGTCTGGGACAGGGAAATCTAATTGGCTACACCTTC.

The chain combines TRBV5-3 with TRBJ2-7; unclear D gene. TRBV5-3 is marked as an open reading frame, function uncertain. V was trimmed by 7 bases and J by 10 bases, leaving 15 bases between them. This CDR3 comprises 11 residues. Here the CDR3 reads CARPLSARQYF. CDR3 coding DNA: TGTGCCAGACCCCTGAGCGCCCGCCAGTACTTC.

Here the CDR3 DNA reads TGTGCCAGCAGCGTAGATCCAGGGGGCAGGGACGAGCAGTACTTC. Its translation is CASSVDPGGRDEQYF. The chain combines TRBV9 with TRBJ2-7; TRBD1 agrees at 8 bases. CDR3 length: 15 amino acids. The junction had 7 bases not matched to a gene; V was cut back by 0 bases and J by 5 bases. Germline CDR1 SGDLS, CDR2 YYNGEE.

The sample holds a few counts of this clone. The J gene is TRBJ2-3, the V gene TRBV10-3; TRBD2 agrees at 9 bases. The CDR3 has 14 residues. The junction had 5 bases not matched to a gene; V was cut back by 6 bases and J by 4 bases. Germline assignment: CDR1 ENHRY and CDR2 SYGVKD. The CDR3 coding sequence is TGTGCCATCAGGGGCGGGAGGGCCGCAGATACGCAGTATTTT. Its translation: CAIRGGRAADTQYF.

J is TRBJ2-2 and V is TRBV10-3; 9 positions match TRBD1. This CDR3 has 16 residues. J lost 1 base, V lost 4 bases, and 4 bases had no gene match. Germline V CDR1 and CDR2: ENHRY, SYGVKD. CDR3 in DNA: TGTGCCATCAGTGCCCCGGGACAGGGGAACACCGGGGAGCTGTTTTTT. The encoded protein is CAISAPGQGNTGELFF.

The rearrangement uses TRBV5-1 and TRBJ2-3; a weak D match, TRBD2 (6 bases). The germline V gene has CDR1 SGHRS and CDR2 YFSETQ. The length of the CDR3 is 15 residues. The V end was cut by 3 bases, the J end by 3 bases, with 14 bases between. The CDR3 DNA reads TGCGCCAGCAGCTCCGGGACTCGGGCTACAGATACGCAGTATTTT. Its protein is CASSSGTRATDTQYF. Combining the CDR3 with reference TRBV5-1 and TRBJ2-3 gives the whole variable domain KAGVTQTPRYLIKTRGQQVTLSCSPISGHRSVSWYQQTPGQGLQFLFEYFSETQRNKGNFPGRFSGRQFSNSRSEMNVSTLELGDSALYLCASSSGTRATDTQYFGPGTRLTVL.

A few counts support this clone. The V gene is TRBV2, the J gene TRBJ1-5; no clear D gene. V was shortened by 6 bases and J by 0 bases, with 12 bases between the two germline ends. This CDR3 is 15 amino acids long. CDR1 and CDR2 (germline): SNHLY, FYNNEI. The CDR3 region has the DNA TGTGCCAGCAGACCCGACATCTTTAGCAATCAGCCCCAGCATTTT. Its protein product is CASRPDIFSNQPQHF.

V gene TRBV10-2 combines with J gene TRBJ1-6; perhaps TRBD1 as D (5 bases). The germline V gene encodes CDR1 WSHSY and CDR2 SAAADI. V lost 2 bases and J 0 bases, leaving 8 bases between the germline ends. This CDR3 region has 16 residues. The chain's CDR3 is CASSESGTSYNSPLHF. The CDR3 DNA reads TGCGCCAGCAGTGAGAGCGGGACCTCCTATAATTCACCCCTCCACTTT.

V gene TRBV7-9 combines with J gene TRBJ1-4, with unresolved D. CDR3 length: 14 amino acids. V dropped 0 bases and J dropped 7 bases, with 9 bases sitting between them. The germline V gene encodes CDR1 SEHNR and CDR2 FQNEAQ (reference sequence). CDR3 bases: TGTGCCAGCAGCTTAGCCGGGATGGGTGAAAAACTGTTTTTT. This encodes CASSLAGMGEKLFF. The entire variable domain, with the rest obtained from reference TRBV7-9 and TRBJ1-4, is as follows: DTGVSQNPRHKITKRGQNVTFRCDPISEHNRLYWYRQTLGQGPEFLTYFQNEAQLEKSRLLSDRFSAERPKGSFSTLEIQRTEQGDSAMYLCASSLAGMGEKLFFGSGTQLSVL.